This TCR beta chain derives from a study of cytomegalovirus exposure and HLA in healthy donors (TCRdb year 2017). Broadly, across the study: In an earlier analysis of fewer than 750 of the donors, about 270 Gb of sequence data and some 100 million unique TCR beta sequences from 150 million to 200 million T cells were reported. Roughly 300 gigabases of sequencing data and 78 million or so unique TCR sequences were included in an early release covering 500 to 750 HLA-typed donors. Of the approximately 400 genotyped donors, 65% to 90% fell in the genetic ancestry cluster associated with self-reported Caucasian donors. The aim of the study was to test whether cataloging public T cell receptors could identify signatures of past pathogen exposure. The T cell repertoires of 666 subjects were profiled by immunosequencing and related to cytomegalovirus serostatus. A separate validation cohort of over a hundred different subjects was used in addition to the roughly 620-subject first cohort. High-throughput TCR immunosequencing, statistical association of individual TCRs with disease status, and machine learning were combined to predict cytomegalovirus infection status. In a later analysis, previously published TCR beta repertoires from 666 donors were re-analyzed and high-resolution HLA genotyping was added so that TCR occurrence patterns could be studied. Rather than drawing on any new phenotypic data, the later analysis identified candidate immune exposures from TCR beta sequences and the way those sequences occurred across donors. An earlier analysis of 587 of the donors applied high-throughput TCR beta sequencing to assess whether each TCR beta V gene segment acted as functional or pseudogenic. Donor age, sex, ethnicity and CMV serostatus were collected together with the repertoire data. A later genetic analysis used genome-wide SNP genotypes for about 65% of the 666 donors, treating that subset as a discovery cohort. Every discovery cohort repertoire had been produced on one sequencing platform. HLA typing covered class I and class II loci at four-digit resolution. Typing coverage differed by locus: A, B, C, DRB1 and DQB1 were typed in roughly 620-640 donors, DQA1 in approximately 520, DPA1 in roughly 590, and DPB1 in about 450. Four to six DR-DQ haplotypes were handled as single units for association and clustering, since linkage in the cohort was strong. Among around 400 genotyped donors of the cohort, an average of roughly 240,000 unique TCR beta nucleotide sequences were sequenced per donor, around 20% of them non-productive. Study-level results and caveats: Three of the identified cytomegalovirus-associated TCR beta chains were confirmed in vitro to be specific for cytomegalovirus antigens. The authors suggested that the approach could potentially be generalized to other disease states and immunological phenotypes. Immune exposure information for the cohort was limited to CMV serostatus. Compared with the 666-donor mean, donors in an Asian-associated ancestry cluster had fewer N-insertions in productive TCRs, according to a later genetic analysis. Only TCR beta chains were sequenced in this cohort, and the absence of alpha or paired-chain data limited detectable features. Because some donors lacked HLA typing at each locus, the association tests relied only on the typed subset. A further reported finding was that TCR beta sequences accurately predicted the HLA-A and HLA-B alleles for most subjects in the first cohort. The 87-base-pair reads could not distinguish some IMGT-functional V segments, including TRBV6-2 and TRBV6-3, so those segments were excluded. In an earlier analysis of 587 of the donors, most TCR beta V segments appeared in productive rearrangements about 87% or about 30% of the time, broadly matching IMGT annotations. In a later analysis, the rate of TCR association differed among HLA loci, with DRB1 alleles having the most associated TCRs and HLA-C alleles having the fewest. In both the original and validation cohorts, the classifier was reported to diagnose cytomegalovirus status with high specificity and sensitivity. A total of 164 TCR beta chains were listed by the study as associated with cytomegalovirus. The presence/absence analyses assumed that sequencing depth was roughly uniform across donors, and that assumption may not be true. A later analysis associated about 16,000 TCR beta sequences with specific HLA alleles at a false discovery rate of 0.05. A cluster of highly shared sequence variants was judged likely to be a technical artifact of the sequencing pipeline. In a later analysis, several top co-occurrence clusters were reported to appear linked to parvovirus B19, influenza, CMV and Epstein-Barr virus. Assigning TCR associations to individual alleles was difficult when HLA alleles, especially DR and DQ, strongly co-occurred. Most CMV-associated TCR beta chains appeared to be HLA-restricted in a later analysis, and the HLA associations seemed to be driven largely by CMV exposure. Because counts were too low, more than 15 rarely observed V segments, including chromosome 9 orphons, were left out of the earlier analysis of some 640 of the donors. Linkage disequilibrium might explain the correlated functional status among segregating V segments, but an unknown experimental factor could not be excluded. A later genetic analysis associated a missense DCLRE1C variant with V-gene and J-gene trimming of TCR beta chains, and an independent cohort replicated the association. Most TCR sequences were observed very rarely across donors, whereas some public TCRs were present in many individuals. Compared with equally common non-associated chains, HLA-associated TCR beta chains in a later analysis were more clonally expanded and had lower generation probabilities.

Receptor amplification or capture employed the immunoSEQ multiplex PCR assay. A mixture of 60 forward primers for TCR Vbeta segments and 13 reverse primers for TCR Jbeta segments was used in the multiplex PCR. The CDR3 region of rearranged TCR beta genes was amplified from genomic DNA with a multiplex PCR assay. Amplified TCR beta libraries were sequenced as 87-base-pair reads on the Illumina HiSeq System. Regarding the original processing steps: A later analysis counted about 82 million unique TCR beta chains across the 666 repertoires, and some 11 million of these chains were shared by at least two donors. To remove PCR and sequencing errors, raw reads were error-corrected and collapsed into unique sequences using a nearest-neighbor algorithm that merged closely related sequences. V, D and J gene segments were assigned by aligning CDR3 sequences to IMGT reference sequences. Each retained sequence needed at least a six-nucleotide match to both a V gene segment and a J gene segment. Rearrangements were called productive when the CDR3 lacked stop codons and stayed in frame with V and J; all others were non-productive. CDR3 was defined by IMGT convention, running from the second conserved V-encoded cysteine to the conserved J-encoded phenylalanine. In an earlier analysis of roughly 610 of the donors, sequences lacking an unambiguous match to a single V gene segment were excluded. An earlier analysis of 450 to 650 of the donors called V segments functional above 56.7% productive rearrangements and segregating when the between-donor standard deviation exceeded 5%. A statistical classification framework was developed to diagnose cytomegalovirus status using the catalog of TCR beta chain sequences. In a later analysis, TCR nucleotide sequences were compared against IMGT/GENE-DB human TR gene sequences so that V and J genes could be assigned. The TCRdist pipeline was used in a later analysis to assign CDR3 sequences and most-parsimonious VDJ recombination scenarios. In a later analysis, each TCR beta chain was defined by its CDR3 amino acid sequence together with its V-gene family, and reads lacking a unique V-gene family were excluded. As a way to deal with suspected cross-contamination and a sequencing artifact, a later analysis dropped nearly 600 nucleotide sequences that were highly shared and had low generation probability. For each public chain, a later analysis derived a clonal expansion index from normalized ranks of inferred template counts within each repertoire. A later analysis computed generation probabilities with a VDJ recombination model fitted to out-of-frame rearrangements, and checked the results against IGoR. In a later analysis, hypergeometric tests were used to score TCR-TCR, TCR-HLA and TCR-CMV co-occurrence, with a repertoire-size bias correction applied to TCR pairs. False discovery rates were estimated in a later analysis by permuting HLA or CMV assignments 20 times. A later analysis grouped co-occurring TCRs with DBSCAN, adding TCRdist sequence similarity when clustering within HLA-allele-positive subsets. Repertoires with fewer than 30,000 or more than 120,000 public chains, plus five repertoires with anomalous nucleotide sharing, were excluded from co-occurrence clustering. TCRdb obtained this table from immuneACCESS and retained in-frame rearrangements with V and J assigned. These tables miss some clones; where compared with another copy, unresolved V genes account for less than half of the shortfall, and the remainder is unexplained. Clone size and V and J calls were adopted from that table, with D and trimming inferred from the DNA. This sample is represented by under 200,000 clones; around 75% of them were singletons. Of the sample, about 2.5% is held by the ten largest clones.

This clone has just a few counts. What antigen it recognizes has not been identified. There are no base qualities to consult, and no much larger clone falls within one base. V lost 6 bases and J lost 4 bases, and the count of bases not matched to a germline gene is 1. The germline V gene encodes CDR1 LNHDA and CDR2 SQIVND (reference sequence). The cysteine opens and the phenylalanine closes a CDR3 of 12 amino acids. CDR3 DNA is the only sequence kept; it has 36 bases, read in frame from the first base. The cohort was made up of roughly 670 healthy bone marrow donors. At the time of sampling, every cohort member was nominally healthy, though immune exposures that went unrecorded were likely present. The donor was CMV seronegative and belonged to the group of 352 seronegative cohort members. Each donor provided a peripheral blood sample, and peripheral blood mononuclear cells were used for TCR beta sequencing. Genomic DNA was extracted from the blood cell samples with the Qiagen DNeasy Blood Extraction Kit.

The sample comprised PBMCs. This sequence originates from a male donor in good health and CMV-seronegative. This chain is built from TRBV19 and TRBJ1-1, with 8 junctional bases fitting TRBD1. The bases are TGTGCCAGTAGGGGGACAGGCACTGAAGCTTTCTTT. It specifies CASRGTGTEAFF.